What follows are 27 T cell receptor beta chains derived from one specimen sequenced in a study of blood T cell repertoires in COVID-19. Clones were sequenced by immunoSEQ multiplex PCR, and TCRdb holds only the in-frame ones, with some missing. The table records a few hundred thousand clones, 88% of them present only once. The sequenced sample consisted of peripheral blood. The receptor source for this set is a woman in her 70s with COVID-19, enrolled during active disease.

The J gene is TRBJ1-2, the V gene TRBV19; D is possibly TRBD1 (6 bases). Deletions cut 0 bases from V and 8 bases from J, with 10 bases between. Per the germline V gene, CDR1 is LNHDA and CDR2 is SQIVND (reference sequence). This CDR3 spans 13 amino acids. CDR3 in DNA: TGTGCCAGTAGTATAGAATCAGGGGCCGGCTACACCTTC. The encoded protein is CASSIESGAGYTF. Complete variable domain (other parts from reference TRBV19 and TRBJ1-2): DGGITQSPKYLFRKEGQNVTLSCEQNLNHDAMYWYRQDPGQGLRLIYYSQIVNDFQKGDIAEGYSVSREKKESFPLTVTSAQKNPTAFYLCASSIESGAGYTFGSGTRLTVV.

V gene TRBV5-1 combines with J gene TRBJ2-3; D is possibly TRBD2 (6 bases). Germline CDR1 reads SGHRS; CDR2 reads YFSETQ. CDR3 length: 15 amino acids. V shed 4 bases and J shed 3 bases, with 15 bases lying between them. The CDR3 loop reads CASSPRDSRTDTQYF. Here the CDR3 DNA reads TGCGCCAGCAGCCCAAGGGACTCCCGTACAGATACGCAGTATTTT.

The rearrangement uses TRBV6-6 and TRBJ1-1; D gene ambiguous. Trimming shortened V by 8 bases and J by 4 bases, and 14 bases separated the two germline ends. Germline V gene data show CDR1 as MNHNY and CDR2 as SVGAGI (reference sequence). The CDR3 sequence is 13 residues long. The CDR3: CASSKPPSTEAFF. The CDR3 DNA reads TGTGCCAGCTCTAAGCCCCCGAGCACTGAAGCTTTCTTT.

This sequence joins TRBV3-1 (or the pseudogene TRBV3-2) and TRBJ2-7; D is undetermined. Per the germline V gene, CDR1 is LGHDT and CDR2 is YNNKEL (reference sequence). This CDR3 contains 11 residues. Trimming left V 4 bases short and J 3 bases short, with 4 bases between. The CDR3 DNA reads as TGTGCCAGCAGCCGAGGCTACGAGCAGTACTTC. Translation gives CASSRGYEQYF.

V usage is TRBV28 and J usage is TRBJ2-1; 9 bases fit TRBD1. The CDR3 length is 17 residues. CDR1 is MDHEN and CDR2 is SYDVKM in the germline V gene. The trim removed 6 bases at V and 9 bases at J, leaving 18 bases unmatched. The CDR3 here is CASSQASGQGHGGEQFF. CDR3 DNA sequence: TGTGCCAGCAGCCAAGCGTCGGGACAGGGACATGGTGGTGAGCAGTTCTTC. Full variable domain (outside the CDR3, taken from reference TRBV28 and TRBJ2-1): DVKVTQSSRYLVKRTGEKVFLECVQDMDHENMFWYRQDPGLGLRLIYFSYDVKMKEKGDIPEGYSVSREKKERFSLILESASTNQTSMYLCASSQASGQGHGGEQFFGPGTRLTVL.

The chain couples TRBV19 to TRBJ1-6; no reliable D call. Germline lookup yields CDR1 LNHDA and CDR2 SQIVND (reference sequence). CDR3 size: 14 residues. V dropped 7 bases and J dropped 7 bases, with 14 bases sitting between them. DNA of the CDR3: TGTGCCAGTAAAGTCGGAGCGGGGAATTCACCCCTCCACTTT. Its translation is CASKVGAGNSPLHF.

The chain is built from TRBV3-1 (or the pseudogene TRBV3-2) and TRBJ2-7; D might be TRBD1 (5 bases). This CDR3 comprises 12 residues. V dropped 3 bases and J dropped 7 bases, with 10 bases sitting between them. The germline gives CDR1 LGHDT, CDR2 YNNKEL (reference sequence). Here the CDR3 DNA reads TGTGCCAGCAGCCAGCGAGGACAAGAGCAGTACTTC. It encodes CASSQRGQEQYF.

The rearrangement uses TRBV28 and TRBJ2-7, with D maybe TRBD2 (6 bases). The CDR3 is 17 residues long. The germline V gene encodes CDR1 MDHEN and CDR2 SYDVKM. V lost 6 bases, J lost 7 bases, and 28 bases lay in between. CDR3 residues: CASRSMLGGSIYGEQYF. In DNA form, the CDR3 reads TGTGCCAGCAGGTCCATGCTGGGGGGAAGCATTTATGGGGAGCAGTACTTC.

V usage is TRBV28 and J usage is TRBJ2-1; 7 bases are shared with TRBD1. The V gene's germline CDR1 is MDHEN and CDR2 SYDVKM. The CDR3 runs to 16 residues. After removal of 8 bases from V and 1 base from J, the junction contained 11 bases not matched to a gene. CDR3 sequence: CASRGYQGVSYNEQFF. The CDR3 region has the DNA TGTGCCAGCCGGGGATACCAGGGGGTGTCCTACAATGAGCAGTTCTTC.

V is TRBV24-1 and J is TRBJ1-6; 9 bases align to TRBD1. The germline CDR1 and CDR2 sequences are KGHDR and SFDVKD. The V segment lost 8 bases and the J segment 4 bases; nucleotides outside the gene matches: 11. This CDR3 spans 17 amino acids. CDR3 sequence: CATNTKQGANYNSPLHF. CDR3 DNA sequence: TGTGCCACCAATACTAAACAGGGGGCGAATTATAATTCACCCCTCCACTTT.

The V and J genes are TRBV11-2 and TRBJ2-7; perhaps TRBD1 as D (6 bases). CDR3 length: 17 amino acids. Germline V gene data show CDR1 as SGHAT and CDR2 as FQNNGV. Trimming cost V 5 bases and J 2 bases, with 22 bases left between them. CDR3 bases: TGTGCCAGCAGCCCGGTCCGGGACACCAGAGGGGCCTACGAGCAGTACTTC. Protein sequence: CASSPVRDTRGAYEQYF.

CDR3 amino acids: CASSFGTASYNEQFF. The DNA for the CDR3 is TGTGCCAGCAGCTTTGGGACAGCGTCCTACAATGAGCAGTTCTTC. The chain recombines TRBV7-3 with TRBJ2-1; 7 bases are shared with TRBD1. V was clipped by 3 bases and J by 1 base; unmatched bases: 3. The V gene's germline CDR1 is SGHTA and CDR2 FQGTGA. The CDR3 sequence is 15 residues long.

The rearrangement links TRBV4-1 to TRBJ2-3; 8 nucleotides match TRBD1. The V gene end was trimmed by 6 bases and the J gene end by 2 bases; junction bases not matched to a gene: 13. The germline CDR1 and CDR2 sequences are MGHRA and YSYEKL. The CDR3 consists of 17 residues. CDR3 in amino acids: CASSPGQGRAYTDTQYF. CDR3 bases: TGCGCCAGCAGTCCAGGACAGGGTCGGGCCTACACAGATACGCAGTATTTT.

This rearrangement joins TRBV30 to TRBJ2-5; 11 positions match TRBD2. The CDR3 spans 15 residues. After removal of 0 bases from V and 4 bases from J, the junction contained 4 bases not matched to a gene. The germline CDR1 and CDR2 sequences are GTSNPN and SVGIG (reference sequence). CDR3 DNA sequence: TGTGCCTGGAGTGTACGGGGACTAGCGGCAGAGACCCAGTACTTC. This codes for CAWSVRGLAAETQYF.

The chain carries TRBV29-1 and TRBJ1-3, with 7 bases fitting TRBD1. Germline lookup yields CDR1 SQVTM and CDR2 ANQGSEA. The CDR3 loop spans 14 amino acids. V was clipped by 6 bases and J by 4 bases; unmatched bases: 9. The CDR3 sequence is CSVAGTVAGNTIYF. Here the CDR3 DNA reads TGCAGCGTGGCCGGGACAGTTGCGGGAAACACCATATATTTT.

The rearrangement joins TRBV18 to TRBJ2-2; D possibly corresponds to TRBD2 (5 bases). Trimming left V 6 bases short and J 4 bases short, with 12 bases between. The CDR3 totals 14 residues. Germline CDR1 reads KGHSH; CDR2 reads LQKENI. The CDR3 is CASSLHEGTGELFF. DNA of the CDR3: TGTGCCAGCTCGCTACACGAGGGCACCGGGGAGCTGTTTTTT.

The chain uses TRBV12-5 and TRBJ2-2; the D is unclear. Germline lookup yields CDR1 LGHNT and CDR2 FRNRAP. The CDR3 runs 13 residues. V was shortened by 1 base and J by 3 bases, with 3 bases between the two germline ends. CDR3 region: CASGLGDTGELFF. CDR3 nucleotides: TGTGCTAGTGGTTTGGGCGACACCGGGGAGCTGTTTTTT.

This clone was detected only once. V and J are TRBV6-9 and TRBJ2-7; 11 bases line up with TRBD2. Germline assignment: CDR1 MNHGY and CDR2 SVAAGI. The CDR3 has 15 residues. The J segment lost 9 bases and the V segment lost 5 bases, leaving 12 bases of the junction unmatched. This CDR3 is CASSTLPGLAVRQYF. CDR3 bases: TGTGCCAGCAGTACGCTACCGGGACTAGCGGTGAGGCAGTACTTC.

The CDR3 protein is CASFGLAGFGELFF. CDR3 coding DNA: TGTGCCAGCTTCGGACTAGCGGGATTCGGGGAGCTGTTTTTT. The V gene is TRBV19, the J gene TRBJ2-2; 12 positions agree with TRBD2. Germline V gives CDR1 LNHDA, CDR2 SQIVND (reference sequence). The junction had 6 bases not matched to a gene; V was cut back by 9 bases and J by 7 bases. The CDR3 contains 14 residues.

The chain combines TRBV10-3 with TRBJ1-1; no clear D. Trimming left V 0 bases short and J 7 bases short, with 6 bases between. Germline CDR1 and CDR2: ENHRY and SYGVKD. This CDR3 is built from 12 residues. Here the CDR3 reads CAISESAGEAFF. In nucleotides, the CDR3 is TGTGCCATCAGTGAGTCGGCTGGTGAAGCTTTCTTT.

The chain joins TRBV7-2 to TRBJ2-1; TRBD2 matches 7 bases. The CDR3 length is 18 residues. The germline V gene encodes CDR1 SGHTA and CDR2 FQGNSA. The V and J ends lost 0 bases and 1 base, in that order; junction bases with no gene match: 9. In nucleotides, the CDR3 is TGTGCCAGCAGCTTAGCGTTGGCTAGCGGAGCTTCCTACAATGAGCAGTTCTTC. Translating gives CASSLALASGASYNEQFF.

The genes are TRBV19 and TRBJ2-7, with 8 bases identical to TRBD2. This CDR3 has 17 residues. J gave up 0 bases and V 7 bases, and 14 bases lay outside the gene matches. Looked up from germline, CDR1 is LNHDA and CDR2 is SQIVND (reference sequence). CDR3 DNA sequence: TGTGCCAGTACCCCCGGGACGACTAGCGCGAGCTCCTACGAGCAGTACTTC. It specifies CASTPGTTSASSYEQYF. The full variable domain, with the rest looked up from reference TRBV19 and TRBJ2-7, is DGGITQSPKYLFRKEGQNVTLSCEQNLNHDAMYWYRQDPGQGLRLIYYSQIVNDFQKGDIAEGYSVSREKKESFPLTVTSAQKNPTAFYLCASTPGTTSASSYEQYFGPGTRLTVT.

This chain uses TRBV28 with TRBJ2-1, with 8 bases fitting TRBD2. Germline V CDR1 and CDR2: MDHEN, SYDVKM. V gave up 10 bases and J gave up 0 bases; unmatched junction bases: 2. The CDR3 spans 13 residues. The CDR3 sequence: CATSGSSYNEQFF. CDR3 DNA sequence: TGTGCCACCAGCGGGAGCTCCTACAATGAGCAGTTCTTC.

The CDR3 DNA follows: TGTGCCAGCTCACCAAGCCGAAGACCAGGGGGCCTGAAGGGCTACACCTTC. Amino acids: CASSPSRRPGGLKGYTF. The V gene is TRBV18, the J gene TRBJ1-2; TRBD1 matches at 8 bases. After removal of 2 bases from V and 8 bases from J, the junction contained 16 bases not matched to a gene. The CDR3 has 17 residues. CDR1 KGHSH and CDR2 LQKENI come from the germline V gene. The whole variable domain, filled in from reference TRBV18 and TRBJ1-2, reads NAGVMQNPRHLVRRRGQEARLRCSPMKGHSHVYWYRQLPEEGLKFMVYLQKENIIDESGMPKERFSAEFPKEGPSILRIQQVVRGDSAAYFCASSPSRRPGGLKGYTFGSGTRLTVV.

CDR3 DNA: TGTGCCAGTAGTGGATGGGACAGGGTAGGTGGCAATCAGCCCCAGCATTTT. Amino acids: CASSGWDRVGGNQPQHF. This chain uses TRBV19 with TRBJ1-5; 9 nucleotides match TRBD1. The V segment lost 5 bases and the J segment 2 bases; nucleotides outside the gene matches: 10. This CDR3 comprises 17 residues. CDR1 and CDR2 from the germline V gene are LNHDA and SQIVND (reference sequence).

CDR3 amino acids: CASSFPTNTEAFF. CDR3 in DNA: TGTGCCAGCAGCTTTCCTACGAACACTGAAGCTTTCTTT. The rearrangement joins TRBV7-2 to TRBJ1-1; unclear D gene. The CDR3 is 13 residues long. CDR1 SGHTA and CDR2 FQGNSA come from the germline V gene. V gave up 3 bases and J gave up 1 base, with 6 bases separating them.

In this sample, this clone turned up many times. The rearrangement joins TRBV7-2 to TRBJ2-7; no clear D. This CDR3 spans 13 amino acids. CDR1 and CDR2 from the germline V gene are SGHTA and FQGNSA. V dropped 2 bases and J dropped 5 bases, with 10 bases sitting between them. CDR3 in amino acids: CASSLSLPDEQYF. CDR3 DNA: TGTGCCAGCAGCTTAAGTTTGCCGGACGAGCAGTACTTC.